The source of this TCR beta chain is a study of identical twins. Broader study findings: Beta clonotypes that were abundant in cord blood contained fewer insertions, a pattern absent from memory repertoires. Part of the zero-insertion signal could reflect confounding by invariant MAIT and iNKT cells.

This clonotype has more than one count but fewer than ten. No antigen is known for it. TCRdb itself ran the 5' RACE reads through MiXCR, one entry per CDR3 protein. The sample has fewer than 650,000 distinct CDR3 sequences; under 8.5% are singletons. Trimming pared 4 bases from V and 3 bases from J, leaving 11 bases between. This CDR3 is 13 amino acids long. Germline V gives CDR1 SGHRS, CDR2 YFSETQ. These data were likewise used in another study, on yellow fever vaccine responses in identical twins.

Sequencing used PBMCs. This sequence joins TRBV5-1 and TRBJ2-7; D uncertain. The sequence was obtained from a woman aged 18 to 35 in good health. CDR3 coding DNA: TGCGCCAGCAGCCATCGATCGGACTACGAGCAGTACTTC. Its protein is CASSHRSDYEQYF.